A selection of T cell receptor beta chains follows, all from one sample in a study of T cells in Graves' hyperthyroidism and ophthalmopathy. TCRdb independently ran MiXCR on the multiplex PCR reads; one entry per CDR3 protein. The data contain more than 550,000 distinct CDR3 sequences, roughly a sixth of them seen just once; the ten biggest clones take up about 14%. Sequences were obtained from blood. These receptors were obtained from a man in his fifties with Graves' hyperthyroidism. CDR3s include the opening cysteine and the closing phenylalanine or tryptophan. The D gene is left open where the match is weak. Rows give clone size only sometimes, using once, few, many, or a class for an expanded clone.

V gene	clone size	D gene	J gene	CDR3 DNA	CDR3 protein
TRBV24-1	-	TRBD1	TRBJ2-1	TGTGCCACCAGTGATTTGGATGGGACAGTGGGGGCCAATGAGCAGTTCTTC	CATSDLDGTVGANEQFF
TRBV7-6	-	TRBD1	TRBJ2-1	TGTGCCAGCAGCCGCGGGACAGGGAATTACAATGAGCAGTTCTTC	CASSRGTGNYNEQFF
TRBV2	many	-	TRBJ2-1	TGTGCCAGCAGTGACCCCGGGTCCCTTCTCAACTACAATGAGCAGTTCTTC	CASSDPGSLLNYNEQFF
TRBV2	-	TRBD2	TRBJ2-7	TGTGCCAGCAGAGTTCGACTAGCGGCTCCCTACGAGCAGTACTTC	CASRVRLAAPYEQYF
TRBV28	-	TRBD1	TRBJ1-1	TGTGCCAGCAGTTCCCCCGGACAGGGGGCAGGAACTGAAGCTTTCTTT	CASSSPGQGAGTEAFF
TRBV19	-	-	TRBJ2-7	TGTGCCAGTAGTAAGATAGGAGGGGGCGGCGACGAGCAGTACTTC	CASSKIGGGGDEQYF
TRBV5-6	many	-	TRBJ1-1	TGTGCCAGCAGCCTCCGACAGAACTCACTGAACACTGAAGCTTTCTTT	CASSLRQNSLNTEAFF
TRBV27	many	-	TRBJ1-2	TGTGCCACCCGGGGAGTCGACTATGGCTACACCTTC	CATRGVDYGYTF
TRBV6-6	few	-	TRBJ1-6	TGTGCCAGCAGTTACTCTCTAGGCTCCTATAATTCACCCCTCCACTTT	CASSYSLGSYNSPLHF
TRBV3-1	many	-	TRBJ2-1	TGTGCCAGCAGCCTTTGGGGGACGAACAATGAGCAGTTCTTC	CASSLWGTNNEQFF
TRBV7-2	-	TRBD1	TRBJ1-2	TGTGCCAGCAGCTCCAGCAGGGGGAACTATGGCTACACCTTC	CASSSSRGNYGYTF
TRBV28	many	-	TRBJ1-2	TGTGCCAGCAGTTCAGCCGTGGTTAATGGCTACACCTTC	CASSSAVVNGYTF
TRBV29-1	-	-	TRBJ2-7	TGCAGCGTTGAAGACAGGGCCTCCTACGAGCAGTACTTC	CSVEDRASYEQYF
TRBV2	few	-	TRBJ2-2	TGTGCCAGCAGTGTACGAGCCGGGGAGCTGTTTTTT	CASSVRAGELFF
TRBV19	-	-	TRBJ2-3	TGTGCCAGTAACACTATCGGGGCAGGGTTCTTCACAGATACGCAGTATTTT	CASNTIGAGFFTDTQYF
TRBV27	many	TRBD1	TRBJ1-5	TGTGCCAGCAGTTTAAGCAGGGGGAATTCCCAGCCCCAGCATTTT	CASSLSRGNSQPQHF
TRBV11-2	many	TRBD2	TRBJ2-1	TGTGCCAGCAGCTTTCAGGGACTATACAATGAGCAGTTCTTC	CASSFQGLYNEQFF
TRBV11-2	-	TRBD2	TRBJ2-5	TGTGCCAGCAGCTTAGATCATTCCCTAGCGGCCCAAGAGACCCAGTACTTC	CASSLDHSLAAQETQYF
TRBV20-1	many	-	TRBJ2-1	TGCAGTGCCGATGACCGGGAACCCTCCTACAATGAGCAGTTCTTC	CSADDREPSYNEQFF
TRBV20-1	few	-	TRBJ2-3	TGCAGTGCCCTAAGCGGAAGTTTGATGGGGGATACGCAGTATTTT	CSALSGSLMGDTQYF
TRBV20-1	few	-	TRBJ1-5	TGCAGTGCTAGAGCACCTAATGGCAATCAGCCCCAGCATTTT	CSARAPNGNQPQHF
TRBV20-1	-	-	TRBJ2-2	TGCAGTGCCGAGGACAGAGCGAACACCGGGGAGCTGTTTTTT	CSAEDRANTGELFF
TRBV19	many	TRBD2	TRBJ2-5	TGTGCCAGTAGTCATACCGGACTAGCGGGAGAGACCCAGTACTTC	CASSHTGLAGETQYF
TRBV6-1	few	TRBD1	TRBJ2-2	TGTGCCAGCAGGAGGGACAGGCCTACCGGGGAGCTGTTTTTT	CASRRDRPTGELFF
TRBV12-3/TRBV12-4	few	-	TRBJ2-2	TGTGCCAACAGTTTAAGCCTAGCCCGCACCGGGGAGCTGTTTTTT	CANSLSLARTGELFF
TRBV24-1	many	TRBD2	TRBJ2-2	TGTGCCACCAGTGATTCAGCGGGAGGGCCAGGCGGGGAGCTGTTTTTT	CATSDSAGGPGGELFF
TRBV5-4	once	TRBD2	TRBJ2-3	TGTGCCAGCAGCATGACTAGCGGGAGATCCACAGATACGCAGTATTTT	CASSMTSGRSTDTQYF
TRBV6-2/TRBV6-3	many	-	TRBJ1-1	TGTGCCAGCAGTCGGCCTGGGTTGAACACTGAAGCTTTCTTT	CASSRPGLNTEAFF
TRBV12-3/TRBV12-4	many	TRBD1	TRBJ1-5	TGTGCCAGCAGTCCACAGGGGGCGGGCCAGCCCCAGCATTTT	CASSPQGAGQPQHF
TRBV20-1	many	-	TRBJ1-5	TGCAGTGCTAGAAGCGAATATAGCAATCAGCCCCAGCATTTT	CSARSEYSNQPQHF
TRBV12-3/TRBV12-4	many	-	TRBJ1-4	TGTGCCAGCAGTTTTGTAAGGGGGAGTGAAAAACTGTTTTTT	CASSFVRGSEKLFF
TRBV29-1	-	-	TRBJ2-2	TGCAGCGTTGAAGACAGGGGTTACACCGGGGAGCTGTTTTTT	CSVEDRGYTGELFF
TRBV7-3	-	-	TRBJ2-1	TGTGCCAGCAGCCCCCGACGGGGCGGAACCCTGGGGAATGAGCAGTTCTTC	CASSPRRGGTLGNEQFF
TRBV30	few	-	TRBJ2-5	TGTGCCTGGGCTACAGGGGAGACCCAGTACTTC	CAWATGETQYF
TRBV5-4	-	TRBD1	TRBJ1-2	TGTGCCAGCAGCTTGGTGGAGGGGGCAGACTATGGCTACACCTTC	CASSLVEGADYGYTF
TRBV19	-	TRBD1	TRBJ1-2	TGTGCCAGTAATAACTTTCCAGGGGGAGCTGGCTATGGCTACACCTTC	CASNNFPGGAGYGYTF
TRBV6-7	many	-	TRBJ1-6	TGTGCCAGCAGTTACCGTACACCACTTCCCGGGGGTGATTCACCCCTCCACTTT	CASSYRTPLPGGDSPLHF
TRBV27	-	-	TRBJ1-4	TGTGCCAGCAGTTTTAAGGGACCCAATAAACTGTTTTTT	CASSFKGPNKLFF
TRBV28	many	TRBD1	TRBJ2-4	TGTGCCAGCAGTACTCCCGGGACAGGGACATTTGCAAAAAACATTCAGTACTTC	CASSTPGTGTFAKNIQYF
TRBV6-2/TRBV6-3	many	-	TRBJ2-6	TGTGCCAGCAGCAGCATTGGGATCGTCTCTGGGGCCAACGTCCTGACTTTC	CASSSIGIVSGANVLTF
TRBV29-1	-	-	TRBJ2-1	TGCAGCGTTGAACCAGACAATGAGCAGTTCTTC	CSVEPDNEQFF
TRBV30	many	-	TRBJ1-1	TGTGCCTGGAGTGCCAGGGTCCCCCCTGAAGCTTTCTTT	CAWSARVPPEAFF
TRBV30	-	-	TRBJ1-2	TGTGCCTGGACAGAGGCATACTATGGCTACACCTTC	CAWTEAYYGYTF
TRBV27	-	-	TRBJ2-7	TGTGCCAGCAGTTTTCTCGGCCTCGAGCAGTACTTC	CASSFLGLEQYF
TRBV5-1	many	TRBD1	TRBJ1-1	TGCGCCAGCAGCTTGGCAGGGACAGGGGTTCATACTGAAGCTTTCTTT	CASSLAGTGVHTEAFF
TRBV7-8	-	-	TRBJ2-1	TGTGCCAGCAGCTCCGGGACTTTGTCTAATGAGCAGTTCTTC	CASSSGTLSNEQFF
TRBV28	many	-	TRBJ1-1	TGTGCCAGCAGTTTAGAGTACGGGAGTGGTGGCACTGAAGCTTTCTTT	CASSLEYGSGGTEAFF
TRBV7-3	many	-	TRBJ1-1	TGTGCCAGCAGCTTTAATGGCACTGAAGCTTTCTTT	CASSFNGTEAFF
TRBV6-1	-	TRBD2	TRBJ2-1	TGTGCCAGCAGTTCCCGCCGGTGGGCGCGGGAGGAACCTGAGCAGTTCTTC	CASSSRRWAREEPEQFF
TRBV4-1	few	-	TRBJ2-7	TGCGCCAGCAGCCAAGTACGGGAATCTTCCTACGAGCAGTACTTC	CASSQVRESSYEQYF
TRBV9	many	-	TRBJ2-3	TGTGCCAGCAGCGTATACGGGTTCAACACAGATACGCAGTATTTT	CASSVYGFNTDTQYF
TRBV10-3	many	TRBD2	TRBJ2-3	TGTGCCATCAGTGAGTTGCTAGCGGGAAGAGGCACAGATACGCAGTATTTT	CAISELLAGRGTDTQYF
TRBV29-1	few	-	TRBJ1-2	TGCAGCGTTGGAGCGGGGAACTATGGCTACACCTTC	CSVGAGNYGYTF
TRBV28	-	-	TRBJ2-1	TGTGCCAGCAGTCAGGAGCGAAGCTCCTACAATGAGCAGTTCTTC	CASSQERSSYNEQFF
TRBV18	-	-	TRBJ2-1	TGTGCCAGCTCATCCGGGACCACAAACTCCTACAATGAGCAGTTCTTC	CASSSGTTNSYNEQFF
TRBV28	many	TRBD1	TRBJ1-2	TGTGCCAGCAGTTTGGGGGACAGGTCCTCCAGTGGCTACACCTTC	CASSLGDRSSSGYTF
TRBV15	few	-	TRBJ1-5	TGTGCCACCAGCACTCTCGAGAGAGGGTCGGACCAGCCCCAGCATTTT	CATSTLERGSDQPQHF
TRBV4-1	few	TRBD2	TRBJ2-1	TGCGCCAGCAGCCAAGATCTAGCTAGCGGACCCTACAATGAGCAGTTCTTC	CASSQDLASGPYNEQFF
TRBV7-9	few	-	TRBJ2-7	TGTGCCAGCAGCTTATTGATACGCGGGTCCGAGCAGTACTTC	CASSLLIRGSEQYF